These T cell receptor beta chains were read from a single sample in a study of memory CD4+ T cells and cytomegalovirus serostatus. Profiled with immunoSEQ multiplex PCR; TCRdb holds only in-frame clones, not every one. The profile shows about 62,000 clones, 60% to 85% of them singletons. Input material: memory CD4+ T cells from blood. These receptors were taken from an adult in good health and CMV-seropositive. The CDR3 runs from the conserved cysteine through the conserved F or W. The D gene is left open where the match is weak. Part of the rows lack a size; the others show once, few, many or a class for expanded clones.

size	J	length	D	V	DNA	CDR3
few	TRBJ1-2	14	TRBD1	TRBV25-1	TGTGCCAGCAGCATCGACAGGGAACGCTATGGCTACACCTTC	CASSIDRERYGYTF
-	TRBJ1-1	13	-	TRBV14	TGTGCCAGCAGCCATAACTGGGACACTGAAGCTTTCTTT	CASSHNWDTEAFF
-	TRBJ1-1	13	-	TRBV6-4	TGTGCCAGCAGCGAAGAACGGTCCACTGAAGCTTTCTTT	CASSEERSTEAFF
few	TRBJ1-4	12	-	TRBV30	TGTGCCTACGGACTGGGAGGGGAAAAACTGTTTTTT	CAYGLGGEKLFF
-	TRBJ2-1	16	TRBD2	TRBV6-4	TGTGCCAGCAGTCCGAGACTAGCGGGAGGGCCGGAAGAGCAGTTCTTC	CASSPRLAGGPEEQFF
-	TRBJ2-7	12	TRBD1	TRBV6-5	TGTGCCAGCCGGGACAGGGTGCACGAGCAGTACTTC	CASRDRVHEQYF
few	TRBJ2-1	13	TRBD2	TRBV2	TGTGCCAGTTCTAGCGGGGGGGCGCGGGAGCAGTTCTTC	CASSSGGAREQFF
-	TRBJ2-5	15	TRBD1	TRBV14	TGTGCCAGCAGCCGGGGACAGGGAGTTGGCGAGACCCAGTACTTC	CASSRGQGVGETQYF
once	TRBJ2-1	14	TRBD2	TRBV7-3	TGTGCCAGCAGCTTAGCGGGAGTGGATAATGAGCAGTTCTTC	CASSLAGVDNEQFF
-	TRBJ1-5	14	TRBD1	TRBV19	TGTGCCAGTAGTATAATCAGGGGGAATCAGCCCCAGCATTTT	CASSIIRGNQPQHF
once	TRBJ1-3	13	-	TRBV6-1	TGTGCCAGCAGTGAAAGACAGGGAAACACCATATATTTT	CASSERQGNTIYF
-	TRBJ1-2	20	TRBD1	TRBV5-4	TGTGCCAGCAGCTTGGGCCTGGGGAGACCCAGGGGGCGGCTGAACTATGGCTACACCTTC	CASSLGLGRPRGRLNYGYTF
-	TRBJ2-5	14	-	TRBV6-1	TGTGCCAGCAGTGAGGCGGGGGCCGCAGAGACCCAGTACTTC	CASSEAGAAETQYF
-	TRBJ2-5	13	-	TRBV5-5	TGTGCCAGCAGCTATACAGCTCAAGAGACCCAGTACTTC	CASSYTAQETQYF
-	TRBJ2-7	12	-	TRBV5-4	TGTGCCAGCAGCTTTCAGGGGAGGGAGCAGTACTTC	CASSFQGREQYF
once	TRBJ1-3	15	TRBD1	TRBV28	TGTGCCAGCAGCCCTCCTGACAGGGGGATAAGCACCATATATTTT	CASSPPDRGISTIYF
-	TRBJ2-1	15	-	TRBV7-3	TGTGCCAGCAGCTTAAGCTTTGGGGAATACAATGAGCAGTTCTTC	CASSLSFGEYNEQFF